This TCR beta chain appears in the sequencing data of a study of identical twins. Study-wide findings and caveats: Researchers reported excess low generation probability among twin-shared out-of-frame alpha sequences. High-abundance cord blood beta clonotypes had fewer insertions; memory repertoires showed none. Out-of-frame beta chain sequences displayed weaker excess sharing between twins.

Unique molecular identifiers were present on cDNA, and template switching added a universal primer site. TCRdb re-called the 5' RACE reads with MiXCR, one entry per CDR3 protein. The table includes hundreds of thousands of distinct CDR3 sequences, around 6% detected once. V lost 1 base, J lost 4 bases, and 11 bases stayed unmatched. Germline CDR1 and CDR2: LGHDT and YNNKEL (reference sequence). The CDR3 consists of 18 residues. Remarks on this clonotype: Its antigen is still unknown.

This TCR came from a man between 18 and 29 years old in good health. The sequenced sample consisted of naive T cells sorted from blood. The chain has TRBV3-1 and TRBJ2-3, with TRBD2 matching over 10 bases. The CDR3, as DNA: TGTGCCAGCAGCCAAGTTATATTAGCGGGAGGCCGTGCAGATACGCAGTATTTT. Translation gives CASSQVILAGGRADTQYF.